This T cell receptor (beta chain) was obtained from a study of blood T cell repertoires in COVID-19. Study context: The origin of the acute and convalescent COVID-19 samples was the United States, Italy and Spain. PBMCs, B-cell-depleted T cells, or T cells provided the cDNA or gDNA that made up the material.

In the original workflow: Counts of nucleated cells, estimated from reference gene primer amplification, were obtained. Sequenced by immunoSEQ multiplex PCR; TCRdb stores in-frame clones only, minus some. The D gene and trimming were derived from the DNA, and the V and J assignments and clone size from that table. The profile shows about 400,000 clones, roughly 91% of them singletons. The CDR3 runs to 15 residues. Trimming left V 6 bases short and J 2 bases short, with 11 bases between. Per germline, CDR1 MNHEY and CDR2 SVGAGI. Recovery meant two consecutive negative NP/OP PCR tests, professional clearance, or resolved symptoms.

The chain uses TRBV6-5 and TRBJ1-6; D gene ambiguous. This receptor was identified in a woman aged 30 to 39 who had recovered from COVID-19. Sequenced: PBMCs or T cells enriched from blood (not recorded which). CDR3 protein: CASRRGVAYNSPLHF. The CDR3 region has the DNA TGTGCCAGCAGGCGGGGTGTCGCCTATAATTCACCCCTCCACTTT.